The entry that follows covers one TCR beta chain sequence. Its cognate antigen is unknown. The data belong to a study of T-cell memory formation after mild COVID-19. Overall study: Clusters of TCRs were largely donor specific.

Regarding the study as a whole: Confirmation was lacking for SARS-CoV-2 specificity of second-wave clones that peaked on day 37.

Each CDR3 protein is one row after TCRdb ran MiXCR on the 5' RACE reads. The sample shows under 200,000 distinct CDR3 sequences, under 14% of them seen only once. Trimming pared 3 bases from V and 5 bases from J, leaving 10 bases between. Germline V gene data show CDR1 as MDHEN and CDR2 as SYDVKM. This CDR3 region has 13 residues. The sequenced material came from PBMCs or a T cell subset sorted from them (not recorded which). This clonotype was obtained from a man aged 18 to 30 who had mild COVID-19 (a few samples of this study predate the infection). Cell type and time point are not known. The gene calls are TRBV28 and TRBJ2-5, with D uncertain. In DNA form, the CDR3 reads TGTGCCAGCAGTTTCCCACCTCGGGAGACCCAGTACTTC. Its translation: CASSFPPRETQYF.